Below are 13 T cell receptor beta chains sequenced from a single sample in a study of cytomegalovirus exposure and HLA in healthy donors. The method was immunoSEQ multiplex PCR; TCRdb's version includes in-frame clones alone and lacks a portion of them. The sample records tens of thousands of clones, around 97% being singletons. The sequenced sample consisted of PBMCs. The receptor set was obtained from a man aged 18 to 29 in good health and CMV-seronegative.

This CDR3 reads CASSLMGLSTEAFF. CDR3 sequence (DNA): TGTGCCAGCAGCCTGATGGGACTCTCCACTGAAGCTTTCTTT. The rearrangement joins TRBV11-3 to TRBJ1-1, with D possibly TRBD1 on 5 matching bases. CDR1 and CDR2 from the germline V gene are SGHNT and YENEEA. This CDR3 is built from 14 residues. V lost 5 bases and J 4 bases, leaving 14 bases between the germline ends.

The chain carries TRBV27 and TRBJ2-7, with D possibly TRBD1 on 5 matching bases. The CDR3 has 14 amino acids. V dropped 3 bases and J dropped 4 bases, with 13 bases sitting between them. The germline V gene has CDR1 MNHEY and CDR2 SMNVEV (reference sequence). The CDR3 sequence is CASSFLGERYEQYF. The CDR3 coding sequence is TGTGCCAGCAGTTTTTTAGGGGAACGGTACGAGCAGTACTTC.

The chain uses TRBV5-6 and TRBJ2-2; weak D call: TRBD1 (5 bases). Trimming shortened V by 6 bases and J by 10 bases, and 19 bases separated the two germline ends. Germline CDR1 and CDR2: SGHDT and YYEEEE. The CDR3 totals 14 residues. CDR3 loop: CASKGPWGEKELFF. CDR3 nucleotides: TGTGCCAGCAAGGGTCCCTGGGGCGAAAAGGAGCTGTTTTTT.

The rearrangement joins TRBV30 to TRBJ2-5; a possible D gene is TRBD1 (5 bases). The V and J ends lost 0 bases and 5 bases respectively, with 7 bases between them. The CDR3 consists of 12 residues. Germline V CDR1 and CDR2: GTSNPN, SVGIG (reference sequence). The CDR3 loop is CAWSVSGETQYF. As DNA, the CDR3 is TGTGCCTGGAGTGTCTCAGGGGAGACCCAGTACTTC. Full variable domain (rest looked up from reference TRBV30 and TRBJ2-5): SQTIHQWPATLVQPVGSPLSLECTVEGTSNPNLYWYRQAAGRGLQLLFYSVGIGQISSEVPQNLSASRPQDRQFILSSKKLLLSDSGFYLCAWSVSGETQYFGPGTRLLVL.

The CDR3 reads CASSLEAGGNEQYF. In DNA, the CDR3 is TGCGCCAGCAGCTTGGAGGCAGGGGGAAACGAGCAGTACTTC. The chain uses TRBV5-1 and TRBJ2-7; TRBD1 matches at 7 bases. The V and J ends lost 0 bases and 5 bases, in that order; junction bases with no gene match: 5. This CDR3 is built from 14 residues. CDR1 and CDR2 from the germline V gene are SGHRS and YFSETQ.

The V and J genes are TRBV9 and TRBJ2-7; 12 positions agree with TRBD2. Germline lookup yields CDR1 SGDLS and CDR2 YYNGEE. V lost 4 bases and J lost 3; bases outside the gene matches: 5. CDR3 size: 15 residues. CDR3 bases: TGTGCCAGCAGCCTAGCTAGCGGGGGGGTCTACGAGCAGTACTTC. The encoded protein is CASSLASGGVYEQYF.

As to this clone: Its ends do not fully match the called genes, so a read error is possible. J is TRBJ2-3 and V is TRBV29-1, with a weak D call TRBD2 (5 bases). The CDR3 has 12 residues. From germline, CDR1 is SQVTM and CDR2 ANQGSEA. The CDR3 spells CSVEGLTDTQYF. CDR3 coding DNA: TGCAGCGTAGAAGGACTTACAGATACGCAGTATTTT.

The chain has TRBV29-1 and TRBJ2-5; a weak D match, TRBD1 (5 bases). Germline V gene lookup returns CDR1 SQVTM and CDR2 ANQGSEA. The CDR3 has 14 residues. With 3 bases removed from V and 4 bases from J, the gap between germline ends came to 15 bases. CDR3 DNA: TGCAGCGTTGACGAGGCAGGGCTGATAGAGACCCAGTACTTC. Translating it yields CSVDEAGLIETQYF.

The gene calls are TRBV6-5 and TRBJ1-2; 9 nucleotides align to TRBD1. CDR3 length equals 14 residues. After removal of 4 bases from V and 4 bases from J, the junction contained 4 bases not matched to a gene. CDR1 and CDR2 from the germline V gene are MNHEY and SVGAGI. This chain's CDR3 is CASSSRQGGYGYTF. The CDR3 DNA is TGTGCCAGCAGTTCCAGACAGGGGGGCTATGGCTACACCTTC.

The chain has TRBV27 and TRBJ2-2; 7 bases fit TRBD1. The J segment lost 0 bases and the V segment lost 6 bases, leaving 4 bases of the junction unmatched. Germline assignment: CDR1 MNHEY and CDR2 SMNVEV (reference sequence). The CDR3 runs 15 residues. CDR3 DNA: TGTGCCAGCAGCAAGGGGGCGACGAACACCGGGGAGCTGTTTTTT. Its protein is CASSKGATNTGELFF.

The chain uses TRBV4-2 and TRBJ1-2; perhaps TRBD1 as D (5 bases). V dropped 0 bases and J dropped 5 bases, with 13 bases sitting between them. This CDR3 is 15 amino acids long. Germline CDR1 LGHNA, CDR2 YNFKEQ. DNA for the CDR3: TGTGCCAGCAGCCAAGATCCCGGGACTGAGTATGGCTACACCTTC. Translation: CASSQDPGTEYGYTF.

J is TRBJ2-7 and V is TRBV10-3; 12 nucleotides agree with TRBD1. The CDR3 covers 14 residues. Germline loops: CDR1 ENHRY, CDR2 SYGVKD. Unmatched junction bases numbered 6, after V lost 5 bases and J lost 7 bases. Here the CDR3 DNA reads TGTGCCATCAGTCCGGGACAGGGGGCGAGAGAGCAGTACTTC. Translating it yields CAISPGQGAREQYF.

This rearrangement joins TRBV6-4 to TRBJ2-1, with unresolved D. Germline loops: CDR1 MRHNA, CDR2 SNTAGT. V lost 6 bases, J lost 3 bases, and 12 bases lay in between. There are 14 residues in the CDR3. The CDR3 DNA follows: TGTGCCAGCAGCCCCTCGGGTCACTACAATGAGCAGTTCTTC. This translates into CASSPSGHYNEQFF.